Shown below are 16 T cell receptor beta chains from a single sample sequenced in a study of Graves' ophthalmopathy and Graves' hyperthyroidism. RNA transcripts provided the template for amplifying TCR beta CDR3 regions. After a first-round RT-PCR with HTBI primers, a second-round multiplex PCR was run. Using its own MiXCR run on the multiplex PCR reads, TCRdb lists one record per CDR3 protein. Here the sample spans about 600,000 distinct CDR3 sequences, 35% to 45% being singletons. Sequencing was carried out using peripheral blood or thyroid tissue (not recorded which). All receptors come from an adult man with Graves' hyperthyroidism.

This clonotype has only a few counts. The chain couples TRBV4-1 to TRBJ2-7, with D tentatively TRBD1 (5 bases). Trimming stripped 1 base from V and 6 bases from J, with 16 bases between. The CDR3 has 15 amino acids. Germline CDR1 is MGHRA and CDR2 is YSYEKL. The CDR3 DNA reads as TGCGCCAGCAGCCAAGTTGCCAGGGCGCCTGGCGAGCAGTACTTC. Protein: CASSQVARAPGEQYF.

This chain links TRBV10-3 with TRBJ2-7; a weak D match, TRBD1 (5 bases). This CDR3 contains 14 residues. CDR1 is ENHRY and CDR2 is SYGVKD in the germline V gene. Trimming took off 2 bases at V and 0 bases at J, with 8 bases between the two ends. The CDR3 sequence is CAISEDSTSYEQYF. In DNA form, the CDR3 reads TGTGCCATCAGTGAGGACAGCACCTCCTACGAGCAGTACTTC.

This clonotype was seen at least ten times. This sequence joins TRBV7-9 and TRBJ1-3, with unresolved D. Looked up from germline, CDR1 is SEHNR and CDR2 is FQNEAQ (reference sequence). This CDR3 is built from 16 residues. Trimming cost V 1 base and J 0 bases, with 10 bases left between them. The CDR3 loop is CASSLVGGDSGNTIYF. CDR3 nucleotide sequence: TGTGCCAGCAGCTTAGTGGGAGGAGACTCTGGAAACACCATATATTTT. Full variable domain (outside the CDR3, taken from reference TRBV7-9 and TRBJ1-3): DTGVSQNPRHKITKRGQNVTFRCDPISEHNRLYWYRQTLGQGPEFLTYFQNEAQLEKSRLLSDRFSAERPKGSFSTLEIQRTEQGDSAMYLCASSLVGGDSGNTIYFGEGSWLTVV.

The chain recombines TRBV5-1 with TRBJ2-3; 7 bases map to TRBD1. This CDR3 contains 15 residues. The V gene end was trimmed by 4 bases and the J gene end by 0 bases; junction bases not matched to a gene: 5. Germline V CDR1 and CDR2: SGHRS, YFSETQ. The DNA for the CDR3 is TGCGCCAGCAGCCAAGACAGGGTCAGCACAGATACGCAGTATTTT. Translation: CASSQDRVSTDTQYF.

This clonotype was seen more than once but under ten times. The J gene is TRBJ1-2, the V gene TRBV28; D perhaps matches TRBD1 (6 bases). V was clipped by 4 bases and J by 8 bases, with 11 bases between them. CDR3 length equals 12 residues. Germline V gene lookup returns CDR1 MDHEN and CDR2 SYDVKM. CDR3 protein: CASSSGVRGYTF. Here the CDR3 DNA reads TGTGCCAGCAGTTCAGGGGTTCGAGGCTACACCTTC.

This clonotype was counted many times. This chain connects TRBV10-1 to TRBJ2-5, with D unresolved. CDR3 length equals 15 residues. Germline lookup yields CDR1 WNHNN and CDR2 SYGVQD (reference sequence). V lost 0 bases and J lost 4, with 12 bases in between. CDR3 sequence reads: CASSESIGKVETQYF. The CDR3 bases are TGCGCCAGCAGTGAGTCGATTGGCAAGGTAGAGACCCAGTACTTC.

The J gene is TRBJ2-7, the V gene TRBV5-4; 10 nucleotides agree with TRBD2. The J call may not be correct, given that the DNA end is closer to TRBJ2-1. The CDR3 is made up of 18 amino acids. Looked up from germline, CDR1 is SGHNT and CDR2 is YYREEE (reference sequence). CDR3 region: CASSLAASGRASYNEQFF. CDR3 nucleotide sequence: TGTGCCAGCAGCTTAGCAGCGAGCGGGAGGGCCTCCTACAATGAGCAGTTCTTC.

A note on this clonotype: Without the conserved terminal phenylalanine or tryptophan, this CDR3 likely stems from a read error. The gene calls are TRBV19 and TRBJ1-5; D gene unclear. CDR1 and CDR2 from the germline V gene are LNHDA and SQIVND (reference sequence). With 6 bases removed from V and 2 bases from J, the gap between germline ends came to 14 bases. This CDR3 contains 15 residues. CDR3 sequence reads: CASSSGKGGNQPQHL. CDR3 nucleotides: TGTGCCAGTAGCAGCGGGAAAGGAGGCAATCAGCCCCAGCATCTT.

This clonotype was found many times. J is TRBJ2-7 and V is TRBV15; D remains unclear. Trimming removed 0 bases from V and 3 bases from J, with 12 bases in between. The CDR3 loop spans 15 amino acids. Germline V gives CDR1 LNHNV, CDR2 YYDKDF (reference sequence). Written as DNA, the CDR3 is TGTGCCACCAGCAGAGAAGGTCAGAGGATCTACGAGCAGTACTTC. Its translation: CATSREGQRIYEQYF.

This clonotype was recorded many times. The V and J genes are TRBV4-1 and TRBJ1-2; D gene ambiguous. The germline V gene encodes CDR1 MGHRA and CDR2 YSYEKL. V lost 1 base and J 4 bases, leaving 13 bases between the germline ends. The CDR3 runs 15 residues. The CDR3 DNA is TGCGCCAGCAGCCAAGGGACCGGTGGGCTCTATGGCTACACCTTC. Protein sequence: CASSQGTGGLYGYTF.

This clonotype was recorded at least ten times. The CDR3 nucleotides are TGCAGCGTTGAGAGCAGGGATAACTATGGCTACACCTTC. It specifies CSVESRDNYGYTF. The rearrangement joins TRBV29-1 to TRBJ1-2; D is possibly TRBD1 (5 bases). The length of the CDR3 is 13 residues. Germline loops: CDR1 SQVTM, CDR2 ANQGSEA. V was clipped by 3 bases and J by 1 base, with 9 bases between them. The complete variable domain, with remaining parts taken from reference TRBV29-1 and TRBJ1-2, reads SAVISQKPSRDICQRGTSLTIQCQVDSQVTMMFWYRQQPGQSLTLIATANQGSEATYESGFVIDKFPISRPNLTFSTLTVSNMSPEDSSIYLCSVESRDNYGYTFGSGTRLTVV.

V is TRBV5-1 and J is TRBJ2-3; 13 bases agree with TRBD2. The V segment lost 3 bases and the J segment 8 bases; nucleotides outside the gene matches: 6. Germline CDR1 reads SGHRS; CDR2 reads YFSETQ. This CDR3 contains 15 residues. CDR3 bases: TGCGCCAGCAGCTCGCGGACTAGCGGGAGTGGTACGCAGTATTTT. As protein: CASSSRTSGSGTQYF.

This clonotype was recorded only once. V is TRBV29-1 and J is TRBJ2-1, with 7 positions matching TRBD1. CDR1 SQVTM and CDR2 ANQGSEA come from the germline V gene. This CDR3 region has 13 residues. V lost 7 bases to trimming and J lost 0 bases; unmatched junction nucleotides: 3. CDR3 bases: TGCAGCGGTGACAGGGACTCCTACAATGAGCAGTTCTTC. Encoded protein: CSGDRDSYNEQFF.

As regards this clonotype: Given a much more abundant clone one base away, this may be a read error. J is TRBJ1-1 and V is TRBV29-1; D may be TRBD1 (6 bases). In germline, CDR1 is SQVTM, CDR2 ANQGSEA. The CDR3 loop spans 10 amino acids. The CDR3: CSVEKGEEVF. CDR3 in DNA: TGCAGCGTTGAAAAGGGGGAGGAGGTCTTT.

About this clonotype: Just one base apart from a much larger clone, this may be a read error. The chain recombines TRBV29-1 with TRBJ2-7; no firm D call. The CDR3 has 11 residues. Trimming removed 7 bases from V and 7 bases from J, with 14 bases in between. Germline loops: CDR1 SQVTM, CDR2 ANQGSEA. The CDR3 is CSAGPMGEQYF. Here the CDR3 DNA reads TGCAGCGCGGGTCCCATGGGGGAGCAGTACTTC.

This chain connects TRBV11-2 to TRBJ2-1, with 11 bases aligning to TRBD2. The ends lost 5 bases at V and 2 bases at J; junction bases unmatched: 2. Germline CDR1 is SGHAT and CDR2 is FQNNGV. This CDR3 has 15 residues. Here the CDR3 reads CASSTSGSPYNEQFF. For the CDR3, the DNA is TGTGCCAGCAGCACTAGCGGGAGCCCCTACAATGAGCAGTTCTTC.